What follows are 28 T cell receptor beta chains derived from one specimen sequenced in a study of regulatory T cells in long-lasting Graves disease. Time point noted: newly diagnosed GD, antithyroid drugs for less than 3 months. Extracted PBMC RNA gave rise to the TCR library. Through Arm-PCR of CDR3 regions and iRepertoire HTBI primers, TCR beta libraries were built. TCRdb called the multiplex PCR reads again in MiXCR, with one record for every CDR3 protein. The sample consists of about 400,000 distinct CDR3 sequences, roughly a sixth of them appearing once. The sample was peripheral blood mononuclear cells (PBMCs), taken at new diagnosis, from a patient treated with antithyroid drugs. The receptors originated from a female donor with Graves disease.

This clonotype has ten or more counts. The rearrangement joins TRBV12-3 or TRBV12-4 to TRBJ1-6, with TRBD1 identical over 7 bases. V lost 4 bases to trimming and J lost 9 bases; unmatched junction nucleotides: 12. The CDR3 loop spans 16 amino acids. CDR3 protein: CASSYDRVKRSSPLHF. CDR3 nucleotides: TGTGCCAGCAGTTATGACAGGGTAAAGAGGAGTTCACCCCTCCACTTT.

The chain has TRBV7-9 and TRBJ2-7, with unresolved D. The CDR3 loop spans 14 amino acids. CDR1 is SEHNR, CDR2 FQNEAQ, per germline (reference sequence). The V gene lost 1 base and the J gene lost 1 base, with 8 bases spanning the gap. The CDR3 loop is CASSLGLQSYEQYF. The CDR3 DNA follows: TGTGCCAGCAGCTTAGGGCTACAGTCCTACGAGCAGTACTTC.

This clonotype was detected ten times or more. This CDR3 is CASGPLQGAAETEAFF. CDR3 nucleotide sequence: TGTGCTAGTGGGCCCCTACAGGGGGCGGCGGAGACTGAAGCTTTCTTT. This chain connects TRBV12-5 to TRBJ1-1; TRBD1 matches at 9 bases. This CDR3 has 16 residues. The trim removed 6 bases at V and 5 bases at J, leaving 13 bases unmatched. Germline lookup yields CDR1 LGHNT and CDR2 FRNRAP.

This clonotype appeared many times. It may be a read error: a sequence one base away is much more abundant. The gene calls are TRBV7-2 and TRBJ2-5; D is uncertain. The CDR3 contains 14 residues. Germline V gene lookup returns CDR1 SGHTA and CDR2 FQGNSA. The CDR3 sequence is CAGSLVADQETQYF. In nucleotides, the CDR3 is TGTGCCGGCAGCTTAGTGGCGGACCAAGAGACCCAGTACTTC.

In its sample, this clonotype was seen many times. The CDR3 DNA sequence: TGTGCCAGCAGCTTATGGACTAGCGGGACGGAGGAGGGAGAGACCCAGTACTTC. Amino acids: CASSLWTSGTEEGETQYF. The gene calls are TRBV11-2 and TRBJ2-5; 12 bases align to TRBD2. The germline CDR1 and CDR2 sequences are SGHAT and FQNNGV. With V trimmed by 2 bases and J by 4 bases, 11 bases remained unmatched. The CDR3 spans 18 residues.

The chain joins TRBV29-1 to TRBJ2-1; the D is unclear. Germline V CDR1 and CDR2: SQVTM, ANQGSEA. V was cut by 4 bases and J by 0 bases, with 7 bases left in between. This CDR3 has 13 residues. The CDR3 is CSVAQSSYNEQFF. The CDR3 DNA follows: TGCAGCGTTGCGCAGAGCTCCTACAATGAGCAGTTCTTC.

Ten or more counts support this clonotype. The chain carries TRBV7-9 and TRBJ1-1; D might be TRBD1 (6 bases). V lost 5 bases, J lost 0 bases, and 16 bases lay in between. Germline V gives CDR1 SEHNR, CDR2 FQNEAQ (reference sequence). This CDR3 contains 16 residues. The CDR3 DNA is TGTGCCAGCAGCCCGGCGTCGGGGGGGCTGAACACTGAAGCTTTCTTT. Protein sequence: CASSPASGGLNTEAFF.

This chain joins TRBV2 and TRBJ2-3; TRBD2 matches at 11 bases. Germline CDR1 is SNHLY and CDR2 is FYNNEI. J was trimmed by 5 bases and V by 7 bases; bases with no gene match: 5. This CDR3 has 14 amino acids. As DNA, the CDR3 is TGTGCCAGCACCACTAGCGGGAGAAAAGATACGCAGTATTTT. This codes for CASTTSGRKDTQYF. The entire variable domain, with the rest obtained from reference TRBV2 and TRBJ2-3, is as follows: EPEVTQTPSHQVTQMGQEVILRCVPISNHLYFYWYRQILGQKVEFLVSFYNNEISEKSEIFDDQFSVERPDGSNFTLKIRSTKLEDSAMYFCASTTSGRKDTQYFGPGTRLTVL.

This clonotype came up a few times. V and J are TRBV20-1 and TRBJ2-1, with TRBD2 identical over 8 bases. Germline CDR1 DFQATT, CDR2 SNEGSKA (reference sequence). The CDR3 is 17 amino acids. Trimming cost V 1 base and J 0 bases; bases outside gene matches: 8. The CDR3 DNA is TGCAGTGCTAGAGGCTTTGAGCGGGGGCACTCCTACAATGAGCAGTTCTTC. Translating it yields CSARGFERGHSYNEQFF.

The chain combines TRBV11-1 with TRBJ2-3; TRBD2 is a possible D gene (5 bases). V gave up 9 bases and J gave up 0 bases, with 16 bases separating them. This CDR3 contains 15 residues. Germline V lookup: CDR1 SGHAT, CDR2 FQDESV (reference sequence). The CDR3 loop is CASQIGGPSTDTQYF. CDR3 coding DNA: TGTGCCAGTCAGATCGGAGGCCCTAGCACAGATACGCAGTATTTT.

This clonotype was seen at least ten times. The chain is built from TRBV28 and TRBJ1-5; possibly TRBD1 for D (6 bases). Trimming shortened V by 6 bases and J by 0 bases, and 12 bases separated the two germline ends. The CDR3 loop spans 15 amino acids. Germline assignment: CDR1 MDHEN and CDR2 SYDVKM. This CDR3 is CASRTGTLSNQPQHF. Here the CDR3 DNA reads TGTGCCAGCAGGACAGGTACACTTAGCAATCAGCCCCAGCATTTT.

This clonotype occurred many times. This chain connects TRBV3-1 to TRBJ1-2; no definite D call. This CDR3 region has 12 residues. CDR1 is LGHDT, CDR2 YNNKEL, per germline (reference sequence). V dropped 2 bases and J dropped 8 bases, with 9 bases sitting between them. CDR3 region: CASSQRRYGYTF. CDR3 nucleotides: TGTGCCAGCAGCCAACGGAGGTACGGCTACACCTTC.

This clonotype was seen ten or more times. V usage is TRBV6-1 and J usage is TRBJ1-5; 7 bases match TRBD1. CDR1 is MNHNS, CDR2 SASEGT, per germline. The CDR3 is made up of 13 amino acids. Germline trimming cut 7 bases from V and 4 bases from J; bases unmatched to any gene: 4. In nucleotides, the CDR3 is TGTGCCAGCATGGGACAGCCAAATCAGCCCCAGCATTTT. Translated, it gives CASMGQPNQPQHF.

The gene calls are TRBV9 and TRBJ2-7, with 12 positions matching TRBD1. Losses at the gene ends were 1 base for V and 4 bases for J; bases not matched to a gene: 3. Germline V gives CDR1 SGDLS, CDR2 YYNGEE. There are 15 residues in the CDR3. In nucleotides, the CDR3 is TGTGCCAGCAGCGTAAGGGGACAGGGGGCGTACGAGCAGTACTTC. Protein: CASSVRGQGAYEQYF.

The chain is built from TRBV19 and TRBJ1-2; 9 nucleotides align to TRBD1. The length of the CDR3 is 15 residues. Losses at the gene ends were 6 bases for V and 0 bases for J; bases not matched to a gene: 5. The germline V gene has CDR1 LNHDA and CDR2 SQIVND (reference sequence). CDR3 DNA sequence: TGTGCCAGTAGCCCCACAGGGGGCTCTAACTATGGCTACACCTTC. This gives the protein CASSPTGGSNYGYTF.

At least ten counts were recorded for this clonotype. In DNA, the CDR3 is TGTGCCAGCAGCTTGGGCGGGAACCCAGGTGATGAGCAGTTCTTC. Amino acid sequence: CASSLGGNPGDEQFF. The chain links TRBV7-2 to TRBJ2-1, with D possibly TRBD2 on 6 matching bases. The germline V and J ends were trimmed by 3 bases and 8 bases, with 17 bases remaining between them. CDR1 SGHTA and CDR2 FQGNSA come from the germline V gene. The CDR3 runs to 15 residues. The full variable domain, its missing parts supplied by reference TRBV7-2 and TRBJ2-1, is GAGVSQSPSNKVTEKGKDVELRCDPISGHTALYWYRQSLGQGLEFLIYFQGNSAPDKSGLPSDRFSAERTGGSVSTLTIQRTQQEDSAVYLCASSLGGNPGDEQFFGPGTRLTVL.

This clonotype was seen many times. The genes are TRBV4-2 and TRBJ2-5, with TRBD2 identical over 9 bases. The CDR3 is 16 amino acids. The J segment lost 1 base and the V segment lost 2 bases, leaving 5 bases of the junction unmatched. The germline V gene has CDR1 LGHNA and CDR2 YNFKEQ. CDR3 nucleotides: TGTGCCAGCAGCCAATCCGGCGGGAGGGGCCAAGAGACCCAGTACTTC. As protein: CASSQSGGRGQETQYF.

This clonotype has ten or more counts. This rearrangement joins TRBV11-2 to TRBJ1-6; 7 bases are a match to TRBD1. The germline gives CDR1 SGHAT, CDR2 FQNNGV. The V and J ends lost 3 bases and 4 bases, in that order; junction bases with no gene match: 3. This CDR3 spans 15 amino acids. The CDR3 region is CASSLTGQYNSPLHF. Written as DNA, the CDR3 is TGTGCCAGCAGCTTGACGGGACAGTATAATTCACCCCTCCACTTT.

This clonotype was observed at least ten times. CDR3 nucleotides: TGCGCCAGCAGCTTAAGCGGGAGTGACACCGGGGAGCTGTTTTTT. This translates into CASSLSGSDTGELFF. J is TRBJ2-2 and V is TRBV5-1, with 8 bases that match TRBD2. CDR1 and CDR2 from the germline V gene are SGHRS and YFSETQ. Trimming took 2 bases from V and 3 from J; bases not matched to a gene: 3. The CDR3 totals 15 residues.

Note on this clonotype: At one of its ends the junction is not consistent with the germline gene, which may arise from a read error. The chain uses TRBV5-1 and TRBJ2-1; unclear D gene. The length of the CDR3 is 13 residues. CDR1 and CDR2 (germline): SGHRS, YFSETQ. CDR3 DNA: TGTGCCAGCAGCGTAGGTCACTACAATGAGCAGTTCTTC. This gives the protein CASSVGHYNEQFF. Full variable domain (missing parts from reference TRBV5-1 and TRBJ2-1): KAGVTQTPRYLIKTRGQQVTLSCSPISGHRSVSWYQQTPGQGLQFLFEYFSETQRNKGNFPGRFSGRQFSNSRSEMNVSTLELGDSALYLCASSVGHYNEQFFGPGTRLTVL.

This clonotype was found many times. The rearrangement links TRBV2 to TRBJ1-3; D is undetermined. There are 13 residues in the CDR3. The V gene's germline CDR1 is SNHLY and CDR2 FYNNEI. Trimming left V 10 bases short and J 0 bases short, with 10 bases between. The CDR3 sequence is CATNPDSGNTIYF. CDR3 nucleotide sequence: TGTGCCACCAATCCAGACTCTGGAAACACCATATATTTT.

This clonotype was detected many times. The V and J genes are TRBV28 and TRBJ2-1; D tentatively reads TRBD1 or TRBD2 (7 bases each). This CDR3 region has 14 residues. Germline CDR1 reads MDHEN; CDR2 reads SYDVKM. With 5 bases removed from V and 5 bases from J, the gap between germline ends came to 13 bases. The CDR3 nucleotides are TGTGCCAGCAGTCCGACAGGGAGGGACAATGAGCAGTTCTTC. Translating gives CASSPTGRDNEQFF.

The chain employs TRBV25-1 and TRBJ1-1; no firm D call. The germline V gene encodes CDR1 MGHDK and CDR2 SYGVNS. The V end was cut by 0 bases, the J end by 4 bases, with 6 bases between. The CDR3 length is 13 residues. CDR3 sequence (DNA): TGTGCCAGCAGTGAATATATCTCCACTGAAGCTTTCTTT. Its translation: CASSEYISTEAFF.

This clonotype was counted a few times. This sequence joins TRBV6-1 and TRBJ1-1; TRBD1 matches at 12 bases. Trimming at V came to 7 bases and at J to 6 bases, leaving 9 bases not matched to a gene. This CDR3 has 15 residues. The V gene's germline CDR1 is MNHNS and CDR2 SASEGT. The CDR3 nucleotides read TGTGCCAGCACCGACGGGGACAGGGGGCGGGCTGAAGCTTTCTTT. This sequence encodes CASTDGDRGRAEAFF.

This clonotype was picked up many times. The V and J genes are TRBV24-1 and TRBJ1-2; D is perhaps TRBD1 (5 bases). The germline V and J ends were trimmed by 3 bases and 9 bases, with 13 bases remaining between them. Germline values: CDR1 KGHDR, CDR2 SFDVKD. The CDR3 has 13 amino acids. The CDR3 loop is CATSDERGDRYTF. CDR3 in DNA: TGTGCCACCAGTGATGAAAGGGGCGACCGCTACACCTTC.

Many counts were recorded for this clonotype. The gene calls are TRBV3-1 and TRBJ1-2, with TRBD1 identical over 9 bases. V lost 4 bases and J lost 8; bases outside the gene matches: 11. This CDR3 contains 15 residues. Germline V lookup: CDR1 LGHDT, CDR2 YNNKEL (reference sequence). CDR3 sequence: CASSPGQGLLVGYTF. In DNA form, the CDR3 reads TGTGCCAGCAGCCCGGGACAGGGTTTACTCGTGGGCTACACCTTC.

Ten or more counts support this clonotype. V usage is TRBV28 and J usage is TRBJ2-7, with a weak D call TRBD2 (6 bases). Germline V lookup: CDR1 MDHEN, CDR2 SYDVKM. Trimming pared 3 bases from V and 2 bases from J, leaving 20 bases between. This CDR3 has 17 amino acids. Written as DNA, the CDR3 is TGTGCCAGCAGTTTCGTTACCCTGCGGGACTCAGCCTACGAGCAGTACTTC. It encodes CASSFVTLRDSAYEQYF. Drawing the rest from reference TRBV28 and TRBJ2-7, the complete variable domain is DVKVTQSSRYLVKRTGEKVFLECVQDMDHENMFWYRQDPGLGLRLIYFSYDVKMKEKGDIPEGYSVSREKKERFSLILESASTNQTSMYLCASSFVTLRDSAYEQYFGPGTRLTVT.

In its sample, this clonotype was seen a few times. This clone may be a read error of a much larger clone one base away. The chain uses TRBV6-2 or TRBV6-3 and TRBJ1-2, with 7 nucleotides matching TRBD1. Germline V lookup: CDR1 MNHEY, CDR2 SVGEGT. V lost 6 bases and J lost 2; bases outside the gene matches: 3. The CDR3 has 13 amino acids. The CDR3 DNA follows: TGTGCCAGCAGGGGGACAGAGAACTATGGCTACACCTTC. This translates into CASRGTENYGYTF.